This entry is about one TCR beta chain. Its antigen is unknown. No base quality values were provided; no much bigger clone lies one nucleotide off. These data originate in a study of vaccination and CD4 T cells after COVID-19 (dated by TCRdb to between 2021 and 2024). With regard to the full study: Convalescent patients had a positive SARS-CoV-2 result on nasal swab PCR, and of these patients, several had mild disease and one had severe disease. Post-vaccine blood samples were collected a median of about 69 days after the second vaccine dose, ranging from roughly 12 to 250 days. Six males and four females were included in the convalescent cohort, with two Hispanic individuals, seven Caucasians, two Asians and one multiracial person represented. In control cultures, a CEFX viral epitope pool was used as positive control, an HIV-1 Nef peptide pool was used as negative control, or no peptide was added. Post-COVID blood samples from convalescent patients were collected a median of approximately 93 days after diagnosis, with a range of roughly 35 to 180 days. In 9 to 11 COVID-19 convalescent patients and a handful of infection-naive healthy vaccine recipients, researchers compared the spike-specific CD4+ TCR repertoire from before mRNA vaccination with the repertoire from after. Overlapping spike peptide pools from SARS-CoV-2 and from the common cold coronaviruses HCoV-NL63, HCoV-OC43 and HCoV-229E were used as culture stimuli. Participants got two doses of the Pfizer-BioNTech BNT162b2 vaccine (n=8) or two doses of the Moderna mRNA-1273 vaccine (n=2). Beyond this particular receptor, the publication reports: Among convalescent patients, a median about 86% of the SARS-CoV-2-reactive clones seen after vaccination appeared only after vaccination, which suggests priming specific to the vaccine. The number of convalescent patients in the study was relatively small, and the study did not examine early timepoints following natural infection. An increase in the median number of SARS-CoV-2-reactive clonotypes from 20 to 25 after infection to some 38 after vaccination was observed, but the change was not found to be significant. In convalescent patients, nearly all vaccine-specific clones (304 of 307) were found to be mono-reactive for SARS-CoV-2 spike rather than cross-reactive with common cold coronaviruses.

Library method: PCR. DNA from cultured CD4+ T cells was subjected to TCR sequencing with the Oncomine TCR Beta short-read assay at the Johns Hopkins FTIC core. Genomic DNA was extracted from the cultured CD4+ T cells with the QIAamp micro DNA kit. Oncomine TCR Beta libraries from cultured CD4+ T cells were pooled with unique dual indexes and sequenced on an Illumina iSeq 100. The source study handled its data this way. Non-productive sequences were removed, and CDR3s that did not start with C, did not end with F or W, or were shorter than 7 amino acids were discarded. The MANAFEST web application identified antigen-specific clonotypes by comparing peptide-stimulated wells against reference wells and other culture wells. An FDR below 0.05, an odds ratio above 5, and a productive frequency above 0.1% in at least two of three replicate wells were required for clones to be considered positive. Cross-reactive clonotypes were defined as significantly expanded in both SARS-CoV-2 spike wells and at least one common cold coronavirus spike condition. Levenshtein distances (stringdist) and unrooted phylogenetic trees (ape) in R version 3.6.1 were used to assess CDR3 homology. The raw public data were reprocessed by TCRdb itself: fastp quality trimming at Q25, MiXCR clonotype calling, in-frame beta chains only. When rows share a CDR3 protein, they turn into one entry using the most common DNA and genes. It is TCRdb's table, rather than the study itself, that gives the V and J calls and clone size. The sample table holds about 19,000 distinct CDR3 sequences, of which about three fifths were seen once. 7.5% of the sample goes to the ten largest clones.

CDR1 and CDR2 (MNHEY, SMNVEV) derive from the germline V gene (reference sequence). Germline trimming: 9 bases from V, 4 bases from J; junction bases outside gene matches: 4. Measured from the cysteine to the phenylalanine, the CDR3 is 14 residues long. Kept here is only the CDR3 DNA, which spans 42 bases and is read in frame from base 1. According to the study, the label for this sample's treatment or condition signals: roughly 11-day PBMC culture with coronavirus spike peptide pools or control peptides (ViraFEST assay). The study used the ViraFEST assay, which expanded antigen-specific T cells with peptide pools and then identified expanded clonotypes by TCR sequencing. The positive SARS-CoV-2 PCR tests of the convalescent patients were dated from March to December 2020, before the Alpha, Beta and Delta variants emerged in the United States. About 2 million PBMCs per well were cultured in IMDM with 5% human AB serum and 8.5 to 10 IU/ml IL-2, plus 10 ug/ml peptide pools. On days 3 and 7, half of the culture medium was replaced with fresh IL-2-containing medium. After 10 to 11 days of culture, CD4+ T cells were isolated by negative selection using the EasySep CD4+ T cell isolation kit. Ficoll-Paque Plus gradient centrifugation was used to isolate PBMCs from whole blood, and the isolated PBMCs were then either used fresh or cryopreserved at -140C. Triplicate wells were generally used for each culture condition.

Sequenced sample: CD4+ T cells from blood, cultured in vitro. This sequence uses TRBV27 and TRBJ2-2; 11 bases in between match TRBD1. The sequence was obtained from a human donor who had recovered from COVID-19. In nucleotides, the sequence is TGTGCCAGTTGGGGGACAGGGGGCACCGGGGAGCTGTTTTTT. This yields the protein CASWGTGGTGELFF.